This T cell receptor (beta chain) was sequenced for a study of siplizumab effects on memory and regulatory T cells. From germline, CDR1 is LGHNA and CDR2 YNFKEQ. The CDR3 loop spans 16 amino acids. Trimming took off 3 bases at V and 8 bases at J, with 20 bases between the two ends. Here immunoSEQ multiplex PCR was the method, and the copy in TCRdb shows in-frame clones only, minus some. The sample lists some 87,000 clones, more than 80% occurring once. The sequence derives from a human donor in good health. The chain links TRBV4-2 to TRBJ2-1; D possibly corresponds to TRBD2 (7 bases). Input material: CD4+ T cells sorted from blood. The CDR3 protein is CASSHEGGVNGYEQFF. CDR3 DNA sequence: TGTGCCAGCAGCCATGAAGGGGGGGTCAACGGCTATGAGCAGTTCTTC.